The TCR beta chain described here comes from a study of blood T cell repertoires in COVID-19. Across the study: Samples taken during acute and convalescent COVID-19 were collected in the United States, Italy and Spain.

This clone was seen a single time. In the authors' methods: By means of reference gene primer amplification, nucleated cell counts were estimated. The method was immunoSEQ multiplex PCR; TCRdb's version includes in-frame clones alone and lacks a portion of them. V and J calls and clone size are those listed in that table; D and trimming were worked out from the DNA. The table shows 300,000 to 350,000 clones, with approximately 86% occurring only once. The participants were between roughly 18 and 89 years old and came from about two dozen US areas. Germline V gene sequence: CDR1 SNHLY, CDR2 FYNNEI. The CDR3 spans 15 residues. V shed 6 bases and J shed 2 bases, with 15 bases lying between them.

The chain carries TRBV2 and TRBJ2-3, with D possibly being TRBD2 (6 bases). The clonotype comes from a woman aged 35 to 49 with acute COVID-19. Sequencing was performed on PBMCs or T cells enriched from blood (not recorded which). CDR3 loop: CASSRWGGTTDTQYF. The CDR3 region has the DNA TGTGCCAGCAGCCGATGGGGCGGGACCACAGATACGCAGTATTTT.